This entry describes one T cell receptor beta chain. Its binding antigen is unknown. Base-call qualities are not available, and no considerably larger clone is one nucleotide away. For this chain, trimming is 5 bases at the V end and 7 bases at the J end, and the number of junction bases without a gene match is 5. Taken from the germline V gene (reference sequence), the CDR1 and CDR2 loops are MNHEY and SMNVEV. Measured from the cysteine to the phenylalanine, the CDR3 is 14 residues long. The DNA shown is the 42-base CDR3, in frame from base 1. The entry originates in a study of T cell responses to AZD1222 COVID-19 vaccine (dated by TCRdb to 2020 to 2023). General notes on the study: AZD1222 recipients with second doses at about 4 weeks or about 12 weeks were pooled, because spike-specific TCR depth and breadth did not differ between schedules. A total of under 250 trial participants underwent TCR sequencing, of whom around 210 had received two doses of AZD1222 and about 26 had received two doses of the MenACWY control vaccine. Trial participants were enrolled by age into subgroups of 18-55, 56-69 and 70-plus years, and about 150, 27 and 61 TCR-sequenced participants, respectively, were included in these subgroups.

The CDR3 regions of human TCRbeta chains were subjected to immunosequencing. Per the authors' processing: Repertoire TCRs were matched against a reference library of SARS-CoV-2-specific TCRs generated with the MIRA antigen-specificity platform. Breadth was defined as the fraction of unique TCRs that were SARS-CoV-2-associated, and depth was defined as the fraction of total T cells that were SARS-CoV-2-associated. Each spike-specific TCR was assigned to its reactive spike region and to a CD4 or CD8 class using the MIRA data. Log10-transformed breadth and depth values were compared by one-way ANOVA with Sidak's multiple comparisons tests. Not all clones reach the TCRdb copy of this immuneACCESS table, which keeps in-frame sequences only. Checked studies attribute under half of the gap to unresolved V genes and leave the rest unexplained. D and trimming come from the DNA, and the V and J calls and clone size come from that table. This sample holds about 120,000 clones; around 85% were observed only once. The ten largest account for roughly 2.3% of the sample.

The time point label here, explained by the study, means: baseline before first vaccination. Samples from vaccinated people were obtained from the UK trials COV001 and COV002, which included a single-blind randomized controlled phase 2/3 trial of AZD1222 (ChAdOx1 nCoV-19) in healthy adults. For TCRbeta chain sequencing, PBMC samples from trial participants were taken at day 0 and at day 28 after the second dose. The study at large found these results: Participants were mostly white British and included more females than males, and it was suggested by the authors that clonal diversity may have been underestimated. The 56-69-year group was small, and its depth increase did not reach significance, likely because of low power. Spike-specific TCR breadth and depth rose significantly after two AZD1222 doses compared with day 0 and with MenACWY recipients. Reportedly, almost half of the unique spike-specific TCRs recognized epitopes lying outside the regions that are mutated in the B.1.351 and B.1.1.7 variants. The vaccine-associated CD4 TCRs covered the entire spike protein, and the dominant responses fell in regions 160-218 and 743-854. Only a handful of AZD1222 recipients were SARS-CoV-2 seropositive at baseline, limiting conclusions about previously exposed vaccinees. Because no day 14 peak-response samples were available, the repertoires could be characterized only after the peak T cell response.

The origin of this receptor is an adult in good health. Specimen: peripheral blood, collected on day 0 of AZD1222 vaccination. Recombination joined TRBV27 with TRBJ1-6, with TRBD1 identical over 7 junction bases. The DNA sequence follows: TGTGCCAGCAGTCTCAACAGGGGCAATTCACCCCTCCACTTT. It specifies CASSLNRGNSPLHF.